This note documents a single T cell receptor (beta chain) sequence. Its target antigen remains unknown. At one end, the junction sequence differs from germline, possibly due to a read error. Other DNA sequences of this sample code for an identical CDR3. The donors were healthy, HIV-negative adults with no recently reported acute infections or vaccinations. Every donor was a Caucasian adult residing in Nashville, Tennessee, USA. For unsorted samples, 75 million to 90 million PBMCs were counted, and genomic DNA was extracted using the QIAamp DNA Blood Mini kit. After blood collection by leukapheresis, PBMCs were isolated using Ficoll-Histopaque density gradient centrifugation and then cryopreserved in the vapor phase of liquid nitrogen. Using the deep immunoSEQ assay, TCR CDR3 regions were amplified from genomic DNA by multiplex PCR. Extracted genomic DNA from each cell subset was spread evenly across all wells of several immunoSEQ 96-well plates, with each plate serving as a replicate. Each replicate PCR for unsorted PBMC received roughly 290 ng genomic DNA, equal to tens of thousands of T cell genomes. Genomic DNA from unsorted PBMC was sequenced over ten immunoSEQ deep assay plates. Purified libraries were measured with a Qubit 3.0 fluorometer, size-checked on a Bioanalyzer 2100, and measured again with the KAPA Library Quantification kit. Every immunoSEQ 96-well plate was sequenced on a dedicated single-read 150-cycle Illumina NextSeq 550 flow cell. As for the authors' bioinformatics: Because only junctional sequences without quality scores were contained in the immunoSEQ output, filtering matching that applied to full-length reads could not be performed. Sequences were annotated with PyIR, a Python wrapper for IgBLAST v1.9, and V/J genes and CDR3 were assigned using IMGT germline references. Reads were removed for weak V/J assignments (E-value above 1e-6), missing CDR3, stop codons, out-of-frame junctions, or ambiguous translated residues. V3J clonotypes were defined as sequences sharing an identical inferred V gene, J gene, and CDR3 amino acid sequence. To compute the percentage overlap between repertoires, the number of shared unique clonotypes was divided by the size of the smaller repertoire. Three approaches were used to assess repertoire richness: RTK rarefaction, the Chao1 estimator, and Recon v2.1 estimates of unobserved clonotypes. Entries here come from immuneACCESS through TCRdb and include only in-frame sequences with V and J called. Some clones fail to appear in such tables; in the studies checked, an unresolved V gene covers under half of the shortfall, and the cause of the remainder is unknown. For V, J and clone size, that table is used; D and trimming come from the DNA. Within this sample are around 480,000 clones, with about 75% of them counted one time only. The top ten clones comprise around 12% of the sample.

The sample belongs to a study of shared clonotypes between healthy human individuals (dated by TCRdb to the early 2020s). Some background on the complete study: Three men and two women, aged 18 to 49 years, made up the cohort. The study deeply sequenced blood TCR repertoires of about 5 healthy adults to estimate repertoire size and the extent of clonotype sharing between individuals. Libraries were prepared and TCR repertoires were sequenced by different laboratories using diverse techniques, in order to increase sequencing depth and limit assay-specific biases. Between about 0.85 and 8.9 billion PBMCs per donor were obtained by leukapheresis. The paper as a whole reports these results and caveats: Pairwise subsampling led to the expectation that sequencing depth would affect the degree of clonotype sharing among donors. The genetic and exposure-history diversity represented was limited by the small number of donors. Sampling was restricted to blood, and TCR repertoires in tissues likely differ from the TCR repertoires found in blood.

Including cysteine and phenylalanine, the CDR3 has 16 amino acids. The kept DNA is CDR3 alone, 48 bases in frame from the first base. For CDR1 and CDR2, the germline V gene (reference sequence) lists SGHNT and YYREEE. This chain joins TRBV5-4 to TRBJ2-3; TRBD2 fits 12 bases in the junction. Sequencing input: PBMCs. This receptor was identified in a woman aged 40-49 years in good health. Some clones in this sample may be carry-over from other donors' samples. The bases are TGTGCCAGCAGTTTGGGGACTAGCGGGCGCGCAGATACGCAGTATTTT. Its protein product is CASSLGTSGRADTQYF.